This T cell receptor beta chain was identified during a study of Ad26.COV2.S vaccination and SARS-CoV-2 variants (dated by TCRdb to the early 2020s). Describing the broader study: Vaccine-arm donors came from COV1001, a multicentre, randomized, double-blind, placebo-controlled phase I-IIa trial of Ad26.COV2.S in healthy adults. Throughout the experiments and outcome assessment, investigators stayed blinded to trial group allocation. Trial participants were randomized into five groups of five: low-dose or high-dose Ad26.COV2.S given once or twice, or placebo on both occasions. Sequencing of the TCRbeta repertoire served to evaluate the specificity and breadth of SARS-CoV-2-reactive T cell receptors following Ad26.COV2.S vaccination. The TCR-sequenced set comprised about 32 samples: some 19 Ad26.COV2.S vaccine recipients, 5 placebo recipients and 8 SARS-CoV-2 convalescent individuals. Ad26.COV2.S was administered intramuscularly at a dose of 5x10^10 or 1x10^11 viral particles, either as one shot or as two shots given 56 days apart.

The paper as a whole reports these results and caveats: Vaccine and placebo recipients had similar non-spike TCR breadth, a finding consistent with the vaccine containing only spike. After vaccination, spike-specific CD8+ and CD4+ T cell responses were reported to show substantial breadth. It was noted by the authors that total T cell responses may have been underestimated by the TCR breadth and depth analyses. Higher spike-specific TCR breadth was observed in Ad26.COV2.S recipients than in placebo recipients (P = 0.0014). The study lacked the statistical power to compare responses across vaccine doses or regimens.

Concerning this clone: Its antigen is currently not known. Nothing much larger sits one base from this clone, and base qualities are not available.

The sample's treatment or condition label, in plain terms: 15 to 20 received Ad26.COV2.S at low or high dose, single or two shots; 5 received placebo; per-sample allocation not given. For vaccine and placebo recipients, the sequenced repertoires came from samples collected on day 63 after the first injection. Between 29 July and 7 August 2020, Cohort 1b enrolled around 24 adults aged 18-55 years at one site in Boston, USA. As a vaccine, Ad26.COV2.S was a replication-incompetent adenovirus type 26 vector that expressed a prefusion-stabilized SARS-CoV-2 spike protein derived from the original Wuhan strain. The immunoSEQ Assay was the method used to sequence TCRbeta CDR3 regions. After extraction, genomic DNA underwent amplification by bias-controlled multiplex PCR, followed by high-throughput sequencing. Concerning the study's data processing: To quantify the absolute abundance of each unique TCRbeta CDR3 region, sequences were collapsed and filtered. T cell fraction was estimated by normalizing TCRbeta template counts to usable DNA, which was measured by amplifying reference genes present in all nucleated cells. Repertoire TCRs were annotated as SARS-CoV-2-specific when V gene, CDR3 amino acid sequence and J gene were exactly matched to a known reactive TCR set. MIRA supplied the reference SARS-CoV-2 TCR set, which was filtered for enrichment in COVID-19-positive ImmuneCODE repertoires so that public or cross-reactive TCRs were removed. Using the MIRA antigens, annotated TCRs were further analysed by specific ORF or by position within an ORF. Breadth was defined as the number of annotated unique rearrangements divided by the total number of unique productive rearrangements, and depth was defined as the summed frequency of the annotated unique rearrangements. Two-sided Wilcoxon rank-sum tests were applied when comparing TCR breadth between groups. The source is immuneACCESS, and TCRdb retained only in-frame sequences with V and J called. Part of the clones is not carried over; for the studies checked, unresolved V genes explain less than half of this, and the remainder is unexplained. V and J calls and clone size come straight from that table; D and trimming were deduced from the DNA. The sample table lists 410,000 or so clones, about 90% of them with a count of one. The ten largest clones take up 1.5% to 2% of the sample.

The germline V gene supplies CDR1 MDHEN and CDR2 SYDVKM. V and J lose 0 bases and 1 base, and a span of 6 bases separates them. Its CDR3 holds 15 amino acids, cysteine through phenylalanine. Just the 45-base CDR3 DNA is kept, in frame starting at base 1. Recombination joined TRBV28 with TRBJ2-2; the D gene is not confidently resolved. The sequencing here drew on peripheral blood, taken in a trial of Ad26.COV2.S vaccine versus placebo. The sequence came from a person aged 18-65 years who received the Ad26.COV2.S COVID-19 vaccine or a placebo. The nucleotides are TGTGCCAGCAGTTTATGGGACGGGAACACCGGGGAGCTGTTTTTT. This gives the protein CASSLWDGNTGELFF.